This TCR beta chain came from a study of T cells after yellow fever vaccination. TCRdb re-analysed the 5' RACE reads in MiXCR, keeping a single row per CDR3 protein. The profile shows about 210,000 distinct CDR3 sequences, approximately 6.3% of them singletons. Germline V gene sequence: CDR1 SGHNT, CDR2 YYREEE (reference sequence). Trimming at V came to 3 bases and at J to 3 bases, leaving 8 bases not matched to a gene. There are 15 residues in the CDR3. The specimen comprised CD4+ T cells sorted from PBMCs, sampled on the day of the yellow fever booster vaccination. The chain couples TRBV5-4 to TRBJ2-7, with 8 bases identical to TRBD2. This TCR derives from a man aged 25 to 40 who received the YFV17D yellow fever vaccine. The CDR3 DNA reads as TGTGCCAGCAGCTCCCCCCCCAGCGGGAGCTACGAGCAGTACTTC. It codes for CASSSPPSGSYEQYF.